This TCR beta chain is drawn from a study of OX40 agonist ivuxolimab in advanced cancers. For the study at large: Among those enrolled, mean age was about 58 years (range roughly 23 to 85) and 82.7% were male. Partial responses occurred in three patients (one hepatocellular carcinoma, two cutaneous melanoma). The study, taken as a whole, reports: Clones of CD4+ and CD8+ blood T cells grew by week 6 at doses of 0.1 to 3.0 mg/kg.

Losses at the gene ends were 0 bases for V and 7 bases for J; bases not matched to a gene: 0. The CDR3 spans 14 residues. Germline-derived CDR1 and CDR2 are SGHRS and YFSETQ. This clone has only a few counts. Its cognate antigen is unknown. The repertoire was sequenced with immunoSEQ multiplex PCR; TCRdb's copy has only in-frame clones and lacks some. Of tens of thousands of clones listed, under 80% are singletons. The chain combines TRBV5-1 with TRBJ1-6; 8 nucleotides agree with TRBD1. The TCR comes from an adult with an advanced solid tumor such as melanoma, head and neck, liver or kidney cancer. The sample consisted of CD4+ or CD8+ T cells sorted from blood, taken in a trial of the OX40 agonist ivuxolimab. The CDR3 region is CASSLGTGNSPLHF. The CDR3 DNA follows: TGCGCCAGCAGCTTGGGGACAGGGAATTCACCCCTCCACTTT.